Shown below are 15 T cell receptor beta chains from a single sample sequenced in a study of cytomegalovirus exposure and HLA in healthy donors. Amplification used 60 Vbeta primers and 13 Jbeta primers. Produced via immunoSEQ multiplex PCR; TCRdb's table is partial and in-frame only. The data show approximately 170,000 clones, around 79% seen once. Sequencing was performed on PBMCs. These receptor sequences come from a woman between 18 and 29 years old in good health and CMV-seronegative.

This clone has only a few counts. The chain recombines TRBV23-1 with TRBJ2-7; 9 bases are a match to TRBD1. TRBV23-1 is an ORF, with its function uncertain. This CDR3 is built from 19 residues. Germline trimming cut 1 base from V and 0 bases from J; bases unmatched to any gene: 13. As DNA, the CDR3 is TGCGCCAGCAGTCAATTATACAGGGGGCCGCTACCACACTCCTACGAGCAGTACTTC. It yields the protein CASSQLYRGPLPHSYEQYF.

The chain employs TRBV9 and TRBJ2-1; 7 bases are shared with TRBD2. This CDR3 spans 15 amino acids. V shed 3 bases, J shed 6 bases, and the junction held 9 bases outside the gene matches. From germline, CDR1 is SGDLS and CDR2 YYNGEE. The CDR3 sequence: CASSGGGGIGNEQFF. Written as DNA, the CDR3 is TGTGCCAGCAGCGGGGGGGGAGGGATTGGCAATGAGCAGTTCTTC.

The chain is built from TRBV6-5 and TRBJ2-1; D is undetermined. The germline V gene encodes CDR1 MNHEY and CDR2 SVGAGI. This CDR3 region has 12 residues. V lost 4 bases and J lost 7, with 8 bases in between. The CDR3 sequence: CASSFPGNEQFF. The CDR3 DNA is TGTGCCAGCAGTTTTCCAGGTAATGAGCAGTTCTTC.

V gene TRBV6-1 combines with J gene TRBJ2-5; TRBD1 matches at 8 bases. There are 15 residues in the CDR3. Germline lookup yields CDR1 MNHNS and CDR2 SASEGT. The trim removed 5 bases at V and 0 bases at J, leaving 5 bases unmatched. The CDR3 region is CASSIRGQYQETQYF. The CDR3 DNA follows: TGTGCCAGCAGTATCAGGGGGCAGTACCAAGAGACCCAGTACTTC.

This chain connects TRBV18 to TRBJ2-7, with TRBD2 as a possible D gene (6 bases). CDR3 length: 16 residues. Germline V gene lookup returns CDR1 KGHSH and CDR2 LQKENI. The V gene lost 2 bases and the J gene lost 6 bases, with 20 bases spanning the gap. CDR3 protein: CASSPNLASTLGEQYF. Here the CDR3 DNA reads TGTGCCAGCTCACCAAACCTAGCGTCAACTTTAGGCGAGCAGTACTTC.

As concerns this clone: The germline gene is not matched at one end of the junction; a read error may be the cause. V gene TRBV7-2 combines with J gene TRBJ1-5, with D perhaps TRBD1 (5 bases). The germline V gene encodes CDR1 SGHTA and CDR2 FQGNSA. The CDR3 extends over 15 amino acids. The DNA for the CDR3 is TGTGCCAGCAGCCTAGCCAGGGTTGGCAATCAGCCCCAGCATTTT. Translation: CASSLARVGNQPQHF.

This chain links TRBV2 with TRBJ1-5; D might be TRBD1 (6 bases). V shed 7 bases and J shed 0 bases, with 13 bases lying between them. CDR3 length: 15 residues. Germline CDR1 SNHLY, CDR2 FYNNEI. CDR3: CASNPTGNSNQPQHF. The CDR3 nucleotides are TGTGCCAGCAATCCGACAGGAAATAGCAATCAGCCCCAGCATTTT.

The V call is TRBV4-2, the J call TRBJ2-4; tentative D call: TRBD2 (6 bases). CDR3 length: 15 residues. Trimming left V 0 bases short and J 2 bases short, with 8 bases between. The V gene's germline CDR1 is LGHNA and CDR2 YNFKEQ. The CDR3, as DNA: TGTGCCAGCAGCCAAGATGGGGGGACCAAAAACATTCAGTACTTC. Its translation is CASSQDGGTKNIQYF.

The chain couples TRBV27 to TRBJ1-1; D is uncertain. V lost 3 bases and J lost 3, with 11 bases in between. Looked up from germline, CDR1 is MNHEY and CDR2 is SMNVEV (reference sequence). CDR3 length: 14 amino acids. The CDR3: CASSFGSLHTEAFF. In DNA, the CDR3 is TGTGCCAGCAGTTTTGGCTCCCTCCACACTGAAGCTTTCTTT.

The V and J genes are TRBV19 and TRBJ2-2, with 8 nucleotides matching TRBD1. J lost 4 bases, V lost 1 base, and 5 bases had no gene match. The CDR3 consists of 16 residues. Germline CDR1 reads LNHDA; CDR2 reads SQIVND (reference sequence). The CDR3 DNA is TGTGCCAGTAGTATAGTCCAGGGGGCAGGCACCGGGGAGCTGTTTTTT. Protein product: CASSIVQGAGTGELFF.

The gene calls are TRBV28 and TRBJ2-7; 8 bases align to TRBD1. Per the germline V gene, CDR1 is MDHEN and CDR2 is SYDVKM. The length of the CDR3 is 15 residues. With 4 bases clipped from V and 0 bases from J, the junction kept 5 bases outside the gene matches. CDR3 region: CASSSPTGDSYEQYF. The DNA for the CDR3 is TGTGCCAGCAGTTCCCCGACAGGGGACTCCTACGAGCAGTACTTC.

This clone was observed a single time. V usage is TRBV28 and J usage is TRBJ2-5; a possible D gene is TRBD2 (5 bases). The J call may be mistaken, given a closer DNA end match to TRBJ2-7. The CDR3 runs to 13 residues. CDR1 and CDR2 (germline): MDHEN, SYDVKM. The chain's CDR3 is CASSLPAEYEQYF. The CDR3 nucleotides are TGTGCCAGCAGTTTGCCAGCGGAGTACGAGCAGTACTTC.

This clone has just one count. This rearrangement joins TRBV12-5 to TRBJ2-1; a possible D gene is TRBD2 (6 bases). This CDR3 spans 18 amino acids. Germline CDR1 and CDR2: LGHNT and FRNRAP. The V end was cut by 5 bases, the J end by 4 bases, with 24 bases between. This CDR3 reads CASGLYPLRDGFYNEQFF. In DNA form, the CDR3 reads TGTGCTAGTGGTCTTTATCCGCTGCGGGACGGATTTTACAATGAGCAGTTCTTC.

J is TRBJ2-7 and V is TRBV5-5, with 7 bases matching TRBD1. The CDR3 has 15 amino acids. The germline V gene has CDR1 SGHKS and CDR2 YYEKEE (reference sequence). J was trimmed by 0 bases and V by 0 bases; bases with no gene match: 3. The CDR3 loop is CASSLAPGGSYEQYF. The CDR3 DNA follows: TGTGCCAGCAGCTTGGCTCCAGGGGGCTCCTACGAGCAGTACTTC.

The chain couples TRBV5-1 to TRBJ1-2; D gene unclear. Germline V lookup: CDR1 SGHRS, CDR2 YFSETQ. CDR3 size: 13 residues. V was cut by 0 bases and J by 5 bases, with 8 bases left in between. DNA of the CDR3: TGCGCCAGCAGCTTGGCCAGTTGGTATGGCTACACCTTC. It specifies CASSLASWYGYTF.